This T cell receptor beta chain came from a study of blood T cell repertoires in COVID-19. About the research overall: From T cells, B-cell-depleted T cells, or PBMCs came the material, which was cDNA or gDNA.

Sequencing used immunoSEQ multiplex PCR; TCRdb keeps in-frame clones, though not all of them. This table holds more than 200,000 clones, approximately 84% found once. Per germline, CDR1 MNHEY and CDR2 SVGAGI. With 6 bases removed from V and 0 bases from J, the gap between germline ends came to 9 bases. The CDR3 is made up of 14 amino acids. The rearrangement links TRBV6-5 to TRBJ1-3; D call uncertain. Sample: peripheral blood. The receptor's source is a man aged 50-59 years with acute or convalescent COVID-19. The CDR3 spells CASRIDSSGNTIYF. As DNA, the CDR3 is TGTGCCAGCAGGATTGACTCCTCTGGAAACACCATATATTTT.